What follows is one T cell receptor beta chain and its context. Base-call qualities are not available, and no considerably larger clone is one nucleotide away. The library was produced with single-cell sequencing. TCRdb names Illumina MiSeq as the instrument used. Three nested PCRs with multiplexed primers covering all TRA and TRB V genes were used to amplify paired single-cell TCR-alpha and TCR-beta sequences. As for how the authors treated the data: Reads were preprocessed with selected pRESTO steps, and V, D, J genes and CDR3 junctions were assigned with IMGT/HighV-QUEST. Single cells were kept only if valid singletons with at most three chains, each supported by 100 or more reads. A clonotype was defined by identical paired TCR-alpha/beta nucleotide sequences, and sharing of only roughly 0.19% between patients indicated that cross-contamination was negligible. In samples with more than 20 cells, repertoire diversity was estimated using an undersampling-corrected Shannon index. TCRdb applied fastp at Q25 and MiXCR to the public reads, then kept only in-frame beta chains. Every CDR3 protein is listed once, alongside the most common genes and DNA of its rows. The V and J calls reflect TCRdb's pipeline rather than the authors' work. Here the sample has 300 to 400 distinct CDR3 sequences; roughly 43% occur a single time. 52% of the sample lies in the top ten.

The data were obtained in a study of T cells during gluten challenge in celiac disease (dated by TCRdb to about 2017). Notes on the research overall: Paired single-cell TCR sequencing was carried out for several challenge participants in whom a significant rise in HLA-DQ:gluten tetramer-binding T cells was shown. Blood was collected at baseline, day 6 and day 14 of the challenge, and duodenal biopsies at baseline and day 14. On the Illumina MiSeq, single-cell libraries were sequenced paired-end 250 bp and bulk libraries were sequenced paired-end 300 bp. What the authors observed across the whole study: Across 7 patients, roughly 12-45% of single-cell TCR-alpha/beta clonotypes at the latest time point were also found at baseline, with roughly 51-56% being obtained from bulk data. Increased clonal expansion on day 6 was shown by a lower sample-corrected Shannon diversity of circulating gluten-specific T cells. Gluten-specific T cells in the circulation reached a peak on day 6, and the day-6 repertoire appeared to be made up largely of expanded preexisting memory clonotypes.

From the cysteine through the phenylalanine, the CDR3 covers 15 amino acids. The retained sequence is limited to the CDR3, 45 bases, with the frame set at the first base. Trimming removed 5 bases from V and 3 bases from J, leaving 14 bases between the germline ends. For CDR1 and CDR2, the germline V gene lists MNHNS and SASEGT. Blood cells were gated as tetramer-binding CD4+ effector-memory gut-homing T cells defined as CD3+, CD45RA-, CD62L- and integrin beta7+, with lineage markers excluded. A 14-day oral dietary gluten challenge was undertaken by treated celiac disease patients on a gluten-free diet so that recall of gluten-specific T cells could be studied. Cells were sorted on an Aria II cell sorter as single cells, and also in bulk when tetramer-positive cells were relatively numerous. Peripheral blood mononuclear cells were isolated by Ficoll density gradient centrifugation and cryopreserved before staining. Thawed cells were stained with a pool of PE-conjugated HLA-DQ:gluten tetramers presenting immunodominant gluten epitopes before sorting of tetramer-binding CD4+ T cells. Blood samples underwent tetramer-based enrichment after HLA-DQ:gluten tetramer staining.

This chain is built from TRBV6-1 and TRBJ1-5; TRBD1 might be the D gene, on 5 matching bases. Here the sequenced sample was gluten-specific CD4+ T cells sorted from blood using tetramers, taken at baseline or on day 6, 14 or 28 of gluten challenge (not recorded which). This receptor was obtained from a male donor with celiac disease. The DNA sequence reads TGTGCCAGCAGTAGGGACCGCTACACCAATCAGCCCCAGCATTTT. The encoded protein is CASSRDRYTNQPQHF.